These T cell receptor beta chains were read from a single sample in a study of control samples from healthy donors and cancer patients. Assay used: immunoSEQ multiplex PCR; TCRdb lists only in-frame clones, some missing. The table lists around 140,000 clones, approximately 94% of them singletons. Sequenced input: blood. Receptor source: a man aged 18 to 29 in good health. Both conserved end residues are part of each CDR3. D genes are given only for firm matches. Expanded clones are given a class, and other clones once, few, many or no size at all.

V gene,J gene,D gene,clone size,CDR3 DNA,CDR3 protein
TRBV27,TRBJ2-2,NA,NA,TGTGCCAGCAGTTTTGGGGCACTCCACACCGGGGAGCTGTTTTTT,CASSFGALHTGELFF
TRBV6-5,TRBJ2-7,TRBD1,NA,TGTGCCACCCGGGACAGGGCCAACGAGCAGTACTTC,CATRDRANEQYF
TRBV6-5,TRBJ1-4,NA,NA,TGTGCCAGCAGTTACTCCCCAGGGAGGACTGAAAAACTGTTTTTT,CASSYSPGRTEKLFF
TRBV5-5,TRBJ1-5,NA,once,TGTGCCAGCAGCCCAGGACGGGGCGATCAGCCCCAGCATTTT,CASSPGRGDQPQHF
TRBV28,TRBJ1-4,NA,NA,TGTGCCAGCAGTCGAACCCTCGGGTGGGGGGGGAATGAAAAACTGTTTTTT,CASSRTLGWGGNEKLFF
TRBV28,TRBJ2-7,NA,NA,TGTGCCAGCAGTTTAGTGACCACCAAATCCTACGAGCAGTACTTC,CASSLVTTKSYEQYF
TRBV19,TRBJ2-5,NA,NA,TGTGCCAGTAGTATCGCTGGGGAGACCCAGTACTTC,CASSIAGETQYF
TRBV7-8,TRBJ2-1,NA,NA,TGTGCCAGCAGCTTGCGGACCGGTGATGAGCAGTTCTTC,CASSLRTGDEQFF
TRBV9,TRBJ2-7,TRBD1,NA,TGTGCCAGCAGCATAGATACAGGGGGCCCCTACGAGCAGTACTTC,CASSIDTGGPYEQYF
TRBV7-7,TRBJ1-4,TRBD1,once,TGTGCTAGCACCTGCAGGGGGGCAGCTAATGAAAAACTGTTTTTT,CASTCRGAANEKLFF
TRBV4-1,TRBJ2-7,NA,NA,TGCGCCAGCAGCCAAGCGGGGGGCGGGTACGAGCAGTACTTC,CASSQAGGGYEQYF
TRBV6-6,TRBJ1-5,TRBD1,NA,TGTGCCAGCAGTTCTGGAGACAGGGCACCCCAGCCCCAGCATTTT,CASSSGDRAPQPQHF
TRBV6-1,TRBJ2-1,NA,NA,TGTGCCAGCAGTGAGATGTCCATTAGCTCCTACAATGAGCAGTTCTTC,CASSEMSISSYNEQFF
TRBV6-2/TRBV6-3,TRBJ2-7,NA,NA,TGTGCCAGCAGCAACGACAGGCTCTACGAGCAGTACTTC,CASSNDRLYEQYF
TRBV30,TRBJ2-7,NA,NA,TGTGCCTGGAGTCCACAGGGCTCCTACGAGCAGTACTTC,CAWSPQGSYEQYF
TRBV6-5,TRBJ2-7,TRBD1,NA,TGTGCCAGCAGTATATTTACAGGGGGCTACGAGCAGTACTTC,CASSIFTGGYEQYF
TRBV6-1,TRBJ1-1,NA,NA,TGTGCCAGCAGTGAAAACTGGGCAGGGAACACTGAAGCTTTCTTT,CASSENWAGNTEAFF
TRBV30,TRBJ1-4,NA,NA,TGTGCCTGGAGTTTCTGGGGAGGGACTAATGAAAAACTGTTTTTT,CAWSFWGGTNEKLFF
TRBV10-1,TRBJ2-7,NA,NA,TGCGCCACCTTTCGGGACGGTCCGTCCTACGAGCAGTACTTC,CATFRDGPSYEQYF
TRBV7-9,TRBJ2-7,NA,NA,TGTGCCAGCAGCCTAGGCTTTCGGGGACCTCGAACCTCCTACGAGCAGTACTTC,CASSLGFRGPRTSYEQYF
TRBV7-2,TRBJ2-1,TRBD2,NA,TGTGCCAGCAGCGTACGGACTAGCGGTTTATACAATGAGCAGTTCTTC,CASSVRTSGLYNEQFF
TRBV9,TRBJ2-3,NA,NA,TGTGCCAGCAGCGTAGGGTCGGATAACACAGATACGCAGTATTTT,CASSVGSDNTDTQYF
TRBV11-3,TRBJ2-7,NA,NA,TGTGCCAGCAGCTTTTCGGGAGCAGACTACGAGCAGTACTTC,CASSFSGADYEQYF
TRBV27,TRBJ2-3,TRBD2,NA,TGTGCCAGCAGTTTTCGGAGCCAACGGACTAGCGGGAGATACGATACGCAGTATTTT,CASSFRSQRTSGRYDTQYF
TRBV30,TRBJ1-1,NA,NA,TGTGCCTGGAACGAAGTGGGTGAAGCTTTCTTT,CAWNEVGEAFF
TRBV2,TRBJ1-2,TRBD1,NA,TGTGCCAGCAGCCAAGGACAGGGGGCGGCCTATGGCTACACCTTC,CASSQGQGAAYGYTF
TRBV6-6,TRBJ2-7,NA,NA,TGTGCCAGCAGCCAACGGACCGCATACTCCTACGAGCAGTACTTC,CASSQRTAYSYEQYF
TRBV23-1,TRBJ1-6,NA,NA,TGCGCCTTTGATCGCTGGAGCTCCTATAATTCACCCCTCCACTTT,CAFDRWSSYNSPLHF
TRBV28,TRBJ2-7,NA,NA,TGTGCCAGCACCGGGGGAGTCTACGAGCAGTACTTC,CASTGGVYEQYF
TRBV28,TRBJ2-7,NA,once,TGTGCCAGCAGTTTAGTGAGGCACCCCTATACCTTC,CASSLVRHPYTF
TRBV27,TRBJ2-2,NA,NA,TGTGCCAGCAGTTTATCAGAGGATATGGCCTTTACCGGGGAGCTGTTTTTT,CASSLSEDMAFTGELFF
TRBV29-1,TRBJ1-1,NA,NA,TGCAGCGTGCTTGGGGGCACTGAAGCTTTCTTT,CSVLGGTEAFF
TRBV12-5,TRBJ2-5,NA,NA,TGTGCTAGTGGTTTGCCGACACTGGGGGGAGAGACCCAGTACTTC,CASGLPTLGGETQYF
TRBV6-5,TRBJ2-7,NA,NA,TGTGCCAGCAGTTACGACAGGAGCTACTCCTACGAGCAGTACTTC,CASSYDRSYSYEQYF
TRBV30,TRBJ2-1,NA,NA,TGTGCCGGCGGGTACAATGAGCAGTTCTTC,CAGGYNEQFF
TRBV9,TRBJ2-5,NA,NA,TGTGCCAGCAGCCCCAATACGATCCAGTACTTC,CASSPNTIQYF
TRBV9,TRBJ2-3,NA,NA,TGTGCCAGCAGCGTAGCTTACCACCTCACAGATACGCAGTATTTT,CASSVAYHLTDTQYF
TRBV11-2,TRBJ2-5,NA,NA,TGTGCCAGCAGCTCCCCCCGGGGGCAAGAGACCCAGTACTTC,CASSSPRGQETQYF
TRBV5-1,TRBJ1-3,NA,NA,TGCGCCAGCAGCCTTCAGACGGGGGGAAACACCATATATTTT,CASSLQTGGNTIYF
TRBV6-5,TRBJ1-2,NA,NA,TGTGCCAGCAGTTACCGTGTGGACTATGGCTACACCTTC,CASSYRVDYGYTF
TRBV19,TRBJ2-7,TRBD1,NA,TGTGCCAGTAGTAACCCGGGACAGGGTTACGAGCAGTACTTC,CASSNPGQGYEQYF
TRBV2,TRBJ2-3,TRBD2,NA,TGTGCCAGCAGCCCAAACGGAGCGGGGACCACAGATACGCAGTATTTT,CASSPNGAGTTDTQYF
TRBV5-5,TRBJ1-1,TRBD1,NA,TGTGCCAGCAGCTTGGCGTCCTTAAAGGGACAGGGGCGAGCTTTCTTT,CASSLASLKGQGRAFF
TRBV4-1,TRBJ1-3,NA,NA,TGCGCCAGCAGCCAAGAAGGGACCTACTCTGGAAACACCATATATTTT,CASSQEGTYSGNTIYF
TRBV5-1,TRBJ1-4,NA,NA,TGCGCCAGCAGCTTGGGACAGGATACTGAAAAACTGTTTTTT,CASSLGQDTEKLFF
TRBV7-2,TRBJ2-5,NA,NA,TGTGCCAGCAGCTTAGACGTTGAGACCCAGTACTTC,CASSLDVETQYF
TRBV10-3,TRBJ1-1,NA,NA,TGTGCCACCGCGTATGGGGGGAACACTGAAGCTTTCTTT,CATAYGGNTEAFF
TRBV5-4,TRBJ2-7,NA,once,TGTGCCAGCTCCCCGAGAGGGGCCTACGAGCAGTACTTC,CASSPRGAYEQYF
TRBV11-1,TRBJ2-3,NA,NA,TGTGCCAGCAGCCGAAGGACCTCGGGCACAGATACGCAGTATTTT,CASSRRTSGTDTQYF
TRBV28,TRBJ1-1,NA,NA,TGTGCCAGCAGTTTTGGGCCACAGAGGCCGACTGAAGCTTTCTTT,CASSFGPQRPTEAFF